This T cell receptor (beta chain) is from a study of cytomegalovirus exposure and HLA in healthy donors. Whole-study context: Within the Caucasian-associated ancestry cluster were 81% of the roughly 400 genotyped donors.

CDR1 is MNHNS and CDR2 is SASEGT in the germline V gene. The CDR3 totals 15 residues. V shed 0 bases and J shed 2 bases, with 11 bases lying between them. This PCR relied on a set of 60 Vbeta primers and 13 Jbeta primers. The data were produced by immunoSEQ multiplex PCR, yet TCRdb's version contains in-frame clones alone and is incomplete. The data contain some 200,000 clones, 60% to 80% of them singletons. This sequence joins TRBV6-1 and TRBJ2-7; D may be TRBD1 (5 bases). The receptor's source is a man younger than 35 in good health and CMV-seronegative. Sequencing used PBMCs. In DNA form, the CDR3 reads TGTGCCAGCAGTGAAGCCCCAGGGTCCCCCTACGAGCAGTACTTC. It codes for CASSEAPGSPYEQYF.